Below, 8 T cell receptor beta chains from the same sample are listed, as sequenced in a study of T cells in Graves' hyperthyroidism and ophthalmopathy. There were TCR beta CDR3 regions amplified from RNA transcripts. First-round RT-PCR with HTBI primers amplified the TCR CDR3 region. TCRdb itself ran the multiplex PCR reads through MiXCR, one entry per CDR3 protein. The sample includes 600,000 to 800,000 distinct CDR3 sequences, around a third of them seen just once. Sequenced material: blood. The origin of the receptors is a woman aged 40 to 49 with Graves' hyperthyroidism.

The table lists this clonotype with a few counts. The V and J genes are TRBV4-1 and TRBJ1-3; D unclear. This CDR3 has 16 amino acids. V lost 4 bases and J lost 0, with 13 bases in between. Germline V gene lookup returns CDR1 MGHRA and CDR2 YSYEKL. The CDR3 DNA reads as TGCGCCAGCAGCCCTATTGGGCAACACTCTGGAAACACCATATATTTT. Its translation: CASSPIGQHSGNTIYF.

The sample holds a few counts of this clonotype. This chain links TRBV2 with TRBJ1-3, with 7 bases identical to TRBD1. V gave up 3 bases and J gave up 7 bases; unmatched junction bases: 6. Germline assignment: CDR1 SNHLY and CDR2 FYNNEI. The CDR3 spans 14 residues. The CDR3 is CASSDAGQTNTIYF. CDR3 DNA sequence: TGTGCCAGCAGTGACGCGGGACAGACGAACACCATATATTTT.

The chain is built from TRBV7-2 and TRBJ2-2; 8 bases map to TRBD1. The ends lost 6 bases at V and 7 bases at J; junction bases unmatched: 4. CDR1 and CDR2 (germline): SGHTA, FQGNSA. The CDR3 has 13 amino acids. In DNA form, the CDR3 reads TGTGCCAGCAGTTTGGACAGGGACGGGGAGCTGTTTTTT. This encodes CASSLDRDGELFF.

The rearrangement links TRBV6-6 to TRBJ1-1; D is unresolved. The CDR3 covers 13 residues. Trimming pared 4 bases from V and 2 bases from J, leaving 8 bases between. CDR1 is MNHNY and CDR2 is SVGAGI in the germline V gene (reference sequence). DNA for the CDR3: TGTGCCAGCAGTTTCATAGCTAACACTGAAGCTTTCTTT. This gives the protein CASSFIANTEAFF.

CDR3 in amino acids: CASSSSGGGAYEQYF. CDR3 nucleotides: TGTGCCAGCAGCTCCTCCGGGGGTGGGGCCTACGAGCAGTACTTC. V is TRBV7-2 and J is TRBJ2-7; TRBD2 is a possible D gene (6 bases). Germline V gives CDR1 SGHTA, CDR2 FQGNSA. CDR3 size: 15 residues. The V end lost 4 bases, the J end lost 2 bases, and 15 bases lay between the germline ends. Full variable domain (outside the CDR3, taken from reference TRBV7-2 and TRBJ2-7): GAGVSQSPSNKVTEKGKDVELRCDPISGHTALYWYRQSLGQGLEFLIYFQGNSAPDKSGLPSDRFSAERTGGSVSTLTIQRTQQEDSAVYLCASSSSGGGAYEQYFGPGTRLTVT.

V usage is TRBV19 and J usage is TRBJ2-7; TRBD1 agrees at 9 bases. Germline V CDR1 and CDR2: LNHDA, SQIVND (reference sequence). The CDR3 covers 12 residues. V lost 6 bases and J lost 5; bases outside the gene matches: 2. The CDR3 nucleotides read TGTGCCAGTAGGGGACAGGGACACGAGCAGTACTTC. Its protein is CASRGQGHEQYF.

The chain is built from TRBV27 and TRBJ1-1, with a weak D call TRBD1 (6 bases). Trimming took 5 bases from V and 0 from J, leaving 19 bases between them. This CDR3 is built from 17 residues. Germline CDR1 reads MNHEY; CDR2 reads SMNVEV (reference sequence). CDR3 protein: CASSKKVTGTLNTEAFF. CDR3 sequence (DNA): TGTGCCAGCAGTAAAAAGGTCACAGGGACGCTGAACACTGAAGCTTTCTTT.

This clonotype was picked up many times. V is TRBV7-2 and J is TRBJ1-1; no firm D call. V was shortened by 3 bases and J by 1 base, with 6 bases between the two germline ends. CDR3 size: 13 residues. Per germline, CDR1 SGHTA and CDR2 FQGNSA. The CDR3 bases are TGTGCCAGCAGCTTTTCTGAGAACACTGAAGCTTTCTTT. This encodes CASSFSENTEAFF.